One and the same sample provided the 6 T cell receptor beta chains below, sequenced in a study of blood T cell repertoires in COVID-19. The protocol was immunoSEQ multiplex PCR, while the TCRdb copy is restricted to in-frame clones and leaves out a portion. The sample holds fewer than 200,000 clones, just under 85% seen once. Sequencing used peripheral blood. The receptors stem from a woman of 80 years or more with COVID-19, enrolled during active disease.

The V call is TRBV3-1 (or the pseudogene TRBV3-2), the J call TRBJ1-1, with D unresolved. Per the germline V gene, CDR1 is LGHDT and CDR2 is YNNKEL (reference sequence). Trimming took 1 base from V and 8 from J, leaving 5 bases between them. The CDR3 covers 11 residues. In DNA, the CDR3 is TGTGCCAGCAGCCAAGGACTGGAAGCTTTCTTT. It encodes CASSQGLEAFF.

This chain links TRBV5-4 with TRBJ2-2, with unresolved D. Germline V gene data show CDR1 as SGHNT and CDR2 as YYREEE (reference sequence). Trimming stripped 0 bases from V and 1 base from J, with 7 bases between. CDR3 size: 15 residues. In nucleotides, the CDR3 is TGTGCCAGCAGCTTGGAAAATCTGAACACCGGGGAGCTGTTTTTT. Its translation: CASSLENLNTGELFF.

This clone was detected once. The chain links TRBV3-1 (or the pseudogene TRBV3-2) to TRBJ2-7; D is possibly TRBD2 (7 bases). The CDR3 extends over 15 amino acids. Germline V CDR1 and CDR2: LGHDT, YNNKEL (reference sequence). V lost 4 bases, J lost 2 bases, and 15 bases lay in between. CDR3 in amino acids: CASSPVRGAPYEQYF. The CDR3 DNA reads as TGTGCCAGCAGCCCCGTTCGGGGGGCCCCCTACGAGCAGTACTTC.

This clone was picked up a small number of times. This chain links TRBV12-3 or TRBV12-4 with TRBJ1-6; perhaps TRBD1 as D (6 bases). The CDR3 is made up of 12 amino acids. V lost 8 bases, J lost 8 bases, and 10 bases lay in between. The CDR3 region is CASHRADSPLHF. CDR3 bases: TGTGCCAGCCACAGGGCCGATTCACCCCTCCACTTT.

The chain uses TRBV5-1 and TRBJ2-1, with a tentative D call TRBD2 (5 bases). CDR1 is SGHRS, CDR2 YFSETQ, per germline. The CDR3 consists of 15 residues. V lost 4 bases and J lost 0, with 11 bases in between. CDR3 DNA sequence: TGCGCCAGCAGCACCGGACTGACCTCCTACAATGAGCAGTTCTTC. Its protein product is CASSTGLTSYNEQFF.

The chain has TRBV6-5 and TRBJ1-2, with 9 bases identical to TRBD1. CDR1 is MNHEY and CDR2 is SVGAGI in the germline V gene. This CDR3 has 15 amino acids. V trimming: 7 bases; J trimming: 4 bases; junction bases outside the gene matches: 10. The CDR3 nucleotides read TGTGCCAGCACCCTAACCGGGACAGGGATCTATGGCTACACCTTC. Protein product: CASTLTGTGIYGYTF.